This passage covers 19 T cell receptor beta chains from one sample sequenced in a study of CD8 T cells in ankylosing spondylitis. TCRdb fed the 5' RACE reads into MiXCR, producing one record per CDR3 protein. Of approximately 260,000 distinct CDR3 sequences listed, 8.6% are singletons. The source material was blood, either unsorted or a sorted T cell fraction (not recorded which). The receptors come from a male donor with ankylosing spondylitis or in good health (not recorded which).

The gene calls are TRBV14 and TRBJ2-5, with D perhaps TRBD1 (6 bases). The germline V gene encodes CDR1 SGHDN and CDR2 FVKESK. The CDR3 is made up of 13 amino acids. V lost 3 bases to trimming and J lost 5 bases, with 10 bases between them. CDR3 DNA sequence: TGTGCCAGCAGCCACGGAAGGGGGGAGACCCAGTACTTC. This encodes CASSHGRGETQYF.

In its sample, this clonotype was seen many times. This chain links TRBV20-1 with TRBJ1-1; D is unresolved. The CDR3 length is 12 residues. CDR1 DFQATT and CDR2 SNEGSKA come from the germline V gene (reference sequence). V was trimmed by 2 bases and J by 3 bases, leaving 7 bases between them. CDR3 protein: CSARPDDTEAFF. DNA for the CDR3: TGCAGTGCTAGACCAGATGACACTGAAGCTTTCTTT.

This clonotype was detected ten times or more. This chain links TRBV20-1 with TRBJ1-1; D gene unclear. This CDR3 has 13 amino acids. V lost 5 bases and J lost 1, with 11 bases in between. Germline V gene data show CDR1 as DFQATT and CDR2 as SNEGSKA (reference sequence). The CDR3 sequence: CSAEGRWNTEAFF. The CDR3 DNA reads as TGCAGTGCTGAAGGACGGTGGAACACTGAAGCTTTCTTT.

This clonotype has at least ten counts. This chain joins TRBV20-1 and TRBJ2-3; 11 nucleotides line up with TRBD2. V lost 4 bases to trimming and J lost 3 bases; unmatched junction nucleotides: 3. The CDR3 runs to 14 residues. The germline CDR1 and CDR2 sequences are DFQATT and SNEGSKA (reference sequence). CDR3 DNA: TGCAGTGCTATGCTAGCGGGGGGAACAGATACGCAGTATTTT. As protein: CSAMLAGGTDTQYF.

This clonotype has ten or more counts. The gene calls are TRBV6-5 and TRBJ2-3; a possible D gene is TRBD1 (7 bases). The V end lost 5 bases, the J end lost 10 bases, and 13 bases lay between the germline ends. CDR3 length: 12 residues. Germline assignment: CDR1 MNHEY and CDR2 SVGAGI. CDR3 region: CASSMDRRAQYF. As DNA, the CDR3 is TGTGCCAGCAGTATGGACAGGAGGGCGCAGTATTTT.

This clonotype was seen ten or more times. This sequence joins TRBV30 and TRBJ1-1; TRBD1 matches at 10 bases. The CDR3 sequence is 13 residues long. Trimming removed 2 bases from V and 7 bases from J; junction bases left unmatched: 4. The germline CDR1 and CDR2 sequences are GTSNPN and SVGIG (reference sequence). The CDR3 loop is CAWSLDRGDEAFF. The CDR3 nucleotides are TGTGCCTGGAGTCTGGACAGGGGGGATGAAGCTTTCTTT.

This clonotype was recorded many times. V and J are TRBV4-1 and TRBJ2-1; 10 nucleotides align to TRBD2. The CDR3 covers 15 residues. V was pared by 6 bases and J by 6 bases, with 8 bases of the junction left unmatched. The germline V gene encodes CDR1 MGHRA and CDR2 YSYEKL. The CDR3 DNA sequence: TGCGCCAGCAGATCCTCTAGCGGGAGTAGCAATGAGCAGTTCTTC. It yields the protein CASRSSSGSSNEQFF.

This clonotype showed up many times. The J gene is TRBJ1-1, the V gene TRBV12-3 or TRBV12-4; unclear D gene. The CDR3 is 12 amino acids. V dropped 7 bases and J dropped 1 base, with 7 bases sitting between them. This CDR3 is CASTRGNTEAFF. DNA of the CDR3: TGTGCCAGCACTCGGGGGAACACTGAAGCTTTCTTT.

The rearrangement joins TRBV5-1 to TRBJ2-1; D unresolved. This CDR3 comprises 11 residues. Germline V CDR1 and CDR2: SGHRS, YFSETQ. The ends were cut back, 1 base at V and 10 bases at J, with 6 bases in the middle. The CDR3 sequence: CASSLTQEQFF. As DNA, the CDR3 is TGCGCCAGCAGCTTGACCCAGGAGCAGTTCTTC.

DNA for the CDR3: TGTGCCAGCAGTTTTGGGCCGTATTACTATGGCTACACCTTC. Encoded protein: CASSFGPYYYGYTF. The chain couples TRBV27 to TRBJ1-2; no clear D gene. CDR3 size: 14 residues. V dropped 3 bases and J dropped 3 bases, with 11 bases sitting between them. Germline values: CDR1 MNHEY, CDR2 SMNVEV (reference sequence).

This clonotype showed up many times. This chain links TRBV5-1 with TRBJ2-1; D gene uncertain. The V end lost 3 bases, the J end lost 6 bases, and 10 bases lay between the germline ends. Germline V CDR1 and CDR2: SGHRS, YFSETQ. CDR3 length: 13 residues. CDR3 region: CASSSGRVNEQFF. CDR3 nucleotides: TGCGCCAGCAGCTCCGGGCGAGTCAATGAGCAGTTCTTC.

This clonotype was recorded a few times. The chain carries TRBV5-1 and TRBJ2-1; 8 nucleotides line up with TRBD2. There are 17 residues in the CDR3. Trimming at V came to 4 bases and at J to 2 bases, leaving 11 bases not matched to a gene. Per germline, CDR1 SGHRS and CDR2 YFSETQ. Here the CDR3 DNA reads TGCGCCAGCAGCATAGTAAGGGCGGGAGGACCCTACAATGAGCAGTTCTTC. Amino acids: CASSIVRAGGPYNEQFF.

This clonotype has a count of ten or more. The CDR3 sequence is CATSRDRLASLTQYF. The CDR3 nucleotides are TGTGCCACCAGCAGAGATAGACTAGCCAGCTTGACCCAGTACTTC. The rearrangement uses TRBV15 and TRBJ2-5; 7 bases fit TRBD2. V was pared by 0 bases and J by 7 bases, with 8 bases of the junction left unmatched. Per germline, CDR1 LNHNV and CDR2 YYDKDF (reference sequence). The CDR3 totals 15 residues.

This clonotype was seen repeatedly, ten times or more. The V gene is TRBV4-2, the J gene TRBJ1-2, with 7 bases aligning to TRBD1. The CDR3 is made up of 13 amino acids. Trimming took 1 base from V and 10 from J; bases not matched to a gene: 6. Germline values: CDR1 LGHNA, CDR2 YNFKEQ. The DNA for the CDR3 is TGTGCCAGCAGCCAAGGTCCAGGGGGGAACTACACCTTC. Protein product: CASSQGPGGNYTF.

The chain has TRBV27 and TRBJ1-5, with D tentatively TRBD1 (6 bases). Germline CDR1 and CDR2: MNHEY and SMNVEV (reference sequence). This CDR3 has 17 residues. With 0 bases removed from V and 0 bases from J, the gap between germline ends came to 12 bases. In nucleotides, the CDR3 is TGTGCCAGCAGTTTATCCCAAAGGACAGATAGCAATCAGCCCCAGCATTTT. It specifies CASSLSQRTDSNQPQHF.

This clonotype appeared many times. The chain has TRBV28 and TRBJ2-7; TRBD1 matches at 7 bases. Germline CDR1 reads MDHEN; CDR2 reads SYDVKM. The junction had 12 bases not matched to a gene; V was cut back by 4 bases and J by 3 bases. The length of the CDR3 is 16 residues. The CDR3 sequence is CASSSGLGTVHYEQYF. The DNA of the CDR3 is TGTGCCAGCAGTTCGGGCTTGGGGACAGTCCACTACGAGCAGTACTTC.

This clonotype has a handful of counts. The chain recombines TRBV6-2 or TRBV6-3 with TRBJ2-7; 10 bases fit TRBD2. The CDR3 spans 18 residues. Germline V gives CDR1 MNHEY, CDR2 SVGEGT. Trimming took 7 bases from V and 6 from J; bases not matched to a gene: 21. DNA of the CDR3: TGTGCCAGCACGAGCGGGGGTGCTAGCGGGAGAGCGTTCGGCGAGCAGTACTTC. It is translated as CASTSGGASGRAFGEQYF.

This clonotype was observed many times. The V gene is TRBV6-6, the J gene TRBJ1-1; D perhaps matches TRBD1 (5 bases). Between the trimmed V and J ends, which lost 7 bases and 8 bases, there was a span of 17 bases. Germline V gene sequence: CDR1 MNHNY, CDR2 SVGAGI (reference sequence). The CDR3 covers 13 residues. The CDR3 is CASIQIRDGEAFF. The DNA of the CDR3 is TGTGCCAGCATCCAAATCCGGGACGGCGAAGCTTTCTTT.

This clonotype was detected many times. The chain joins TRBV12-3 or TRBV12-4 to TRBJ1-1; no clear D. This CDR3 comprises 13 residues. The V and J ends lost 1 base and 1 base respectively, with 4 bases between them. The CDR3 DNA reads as TGTGCCAGCAGTTTAGGGACGAACACTGAAGCTTTCTTT. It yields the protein CASSLGTNTEAFF.